Each of the 21 T cell receptor beta chains below was sequenced from the same sample in a study of cytomegalovirus exposure and HLA in healthy donors. Vbeta (60) and Jbeta (13) primers were used in the PCR. TCRdb's copy holds only in-frame clones and misses some; the assay was immunoSEQ multiplex PCR. The data contain about 180,000 clones, about 81% of them singletons. Sequencing was carried out using PBMCs. All receptors come from a man aged 35 to 55 in good health and CMV-seronegative.

The genes are TRBV7-2 and TRBJ1-1; D gene uncertain. Trimming stripped 5 bases from V and 5 bases from J, with 15 bases between. CDR1 and CDR2 from the germline V gene are SGHTA and FQGNSA. The CDR3 has 14 residues. Here the CDR3 reads CASSAPPAGTEAFF. CDR3 DNA sequence: TGTGCCAGCAGCGCCCCTCCGGCGGGGACTGAAGCTTTCTTT.

The rearrangement joins TRBV11-2 to TRBJ2-1, with D perhaps matching TRBD2 (5 bases). The germline V gene encodes CDR1 SGHAT and CDR2 FQNNGV. CDR3 length equals 17 residues. V lost 5 bases, J lost 0 bases, and 17 bases lay in between. The CDR3, as DNA: TGTGCCAGCAGCCCCCGGGGAGTAACGAGCTCCTACAATGAGCAGTTCTTC. This translates into CASSPRGVTSSYNEQFF.

V gene TRBV5-4 combines with J gene TRBJ2-3; D may be TRBD1 (6 bases). This CDR3 has 14 amino acids. The V gene's germline CDR1 is SGHNT and CDR2 YYREEE (reference sequence). V lost 1 base and J lost 2, with 8 bases in between. The CDR3 loop is CASSLRTDTDTQYF. Written as DNA, the CDR3 is TGTGCCAGCAGCTTGAGGACAGACACAGATACGCAGTATTTT.

V usage is TRBV28 and J usage is TRBJ1-1; 8 nucleotides line up with TRBD1. The germline V gene has CDR1 MDHEN and CDR2 SYDVKM. The CDR3 is 14 amino acids. The trim removed 2 bases at V and 1 base at J, leaving 0 bases unmatched. The CDR3 DNA sequence: TGTGCCAGCAGTTTACAGGGGGCGAACACTGAAGCTTTCTTT. This sequence encodes CASSLQGANTEAFF. The variable domain in full, completed from reference TRBV28 and TRBJ1-1, reads DVKVTQSSRYLVKRTGEKVFLECVQDMDHENMFWYRQDPGLGLRLIYFSYDVKMKEKGDIPEGYSVSREKKERFSLILESASTNQTSMYLCASSLQGANTEAFFGQGTRLTVV.

This clone was picked up a small number of times. The V and J genes are TRBV11-3 and TRBJ1-2; D unresolved. The CDR3 length is 13 residues. Germline V gene sequence: CDR1 SGHNT, CDR2 YENEEA. V gave up 5 bases and J gave up 4 bases, with 11 bases separating them. CDR3 region: CASSVGSGYGYTF. The CDR3 DNA reads TGTGCCAGCAGCGTAGGGAGTGGCTATGGCTACACCTTC. The full variable domain, in which reference TRBV11-3 and TRBJ1-2 provide the parts outside the CDR3, is EAGVVQSPRYKIIEKKQPVAFWCNPISGHNTLYWYLQNLGQGPELLIRYENEEAVDDSQLPKDRFSAERLKGVDSTLKIQPAELGDSAVYLCASSVGSGYGYTFGSGTRLTVV.

The chain recombines TRBV7-6 with TRBJ2-7, with D perhaps TRBD1 (7 bases). Per the germline V gene, CDR1 is SGHVS and CDR2 is FNYEAQ. The CDR3 covers 17 residues. V was shortened by 5 bases and J by 0 bases, with 20 bases between the two germline ends. The CDR3 coding sequence is TGTGCCAGCAGCCCTAGGGGGCGCGGGGTTAGCTCCTACGAGCAGTACTTC. This sequence encodes CASSPRGRGVSSYEQYF.

The V call is TRBV18, the J call TRBJ1-1; the match to TRBD1 covers 9 bases. CDR1 is KGHSH and CDR2 is LQKENI in the germline V gene. Unmatched junction bases numbered 3, after V lost 2 bases and J lost 5 bases. This CDR3 contains 14 residues. CDR3 amino acids: CASSPTGGGTEAFF. CDR3 in DNA: TGTGCCAGCTCACCAACAGGGGGCGGAACTGAAGCTTTCTTT.

This clone was seen just once. The rearrangement joins TRBV7-2 to TRBJ2-7; unclear D gene. The CDR3 totals 14 residues. CDR1 SGHTA and CDR2 FQGNSA come from the germline V gene. V gave up 9 bases and J gave up 6 bases, with 21 bases separating them. The DNA of the CDR3 is TGTGCCAGTCAGCTTAATCCCAGGTTCGGCGAGCAGTACTTC. Its translation is CASQLNPRFGEQYF.

The chain has TRBV28 and TRBJ1-2; D call uncertain. The ends were cut back, 8 bases at V and 1 base at J, with 17 bases in the middle. The length of the CDR3 is 15 residues. Per the germline V gene, CDR1 is MDHEN and CDR2 is SYDVKM. This CDR3 reads CASLFPLGSNYGYTF. Written as DNA, the CDR3 is TGTGCCAGCCTTTTCCCCTTGGGCAGTAACTATGGCTACACCTTC.

The V gene is TRBV7-8, the J gene TRBJ1-5; possibly TRBD1 for D (6 bases). Germline-derived CDR1 and CDR2 are SGHVS and FQNEAQ. The CDR3 runs 18 residues. V was shortened by 3 bases and J by 0 bases, with 18 bases between the two germline ends. CDR3 sequence (DNA): TGTGCCAGCAGCTTTGGCTTGGACAGAATCTATAGCAATCAGCCCCAGCATTTT. This translates into CASSFGLDRIYSNQPQHF.

The chain joins TRBV7-3 to TRBJ2-1; 8 bases match TRBD2. The CDR3 has 14 amino acids. Germline V lookup: CDR1 SGHTA, CDR2 FQGTGA. V lost 5 bases and J lost 8; bases outside the gene matches: 8. Here the CDR3 reads CASSQPGLEDEQFF. The CDR3, as DNA: TGTGCCAGCAGCCAACCGGGACTAGAAGATGAGCAGTTCTTC.

The CDR3 sequence is CASRYGGRTDTQYF. The CDR3, as DNA: TGTGCCAGCAGGTACGGGGGCCGCACAGATACGCAGTATTTT. This rearrangement joins TRBV6-5 to TRBJ2-3; D assignment may be TRBD1 or TRBD2 (6 bases each). Between the trimmed V and J ends, which lost 6 bases and 1 base, there was a span of 11 bases. Looked up from germline, CDR1 is MNHEY and CDR2 is SVGAGI. The CDR3 contains 14 residues.

About this clone itself: Other nucleotide sequences in the sample specify the same CDR3. This CDR3 reads CASSLDGSSYEQYF. As DNA, the CDR3 is TGCGCCAGCAGCTTGGATGGCAGCTCCTACGAGCAGTACTTC. This chain links TRBV5-1 with TRBJ2-7, with D unclear. V was shortened by 0 bases and J by 0 bases, with 7 bases between the two germline ends. Germline V gene sequence: CDR1 SGHRS, CDR2 YFSETQ. The CDR3 is 14 residues long. The full variable domain, completed using reference TRBV5-1 and TRBJ2-7, is KAGVTQTPRYLIKTRGQQVTLSCSPISGHRSVSWYQQTPGQGLQFLFEYFSETQRNKGNFPGRFSGRQFSNSRSEMNVSTLELGDSALYLCASSLDGSSYEQYFGPGTRLTVT.

A note on this clone: At one boundary the junction diverges from the germline segment, which might be a read error. The chain recombines TRBV4-1 with TRBJ1-3; a weak D match, TRBD1 (5 bases). The CDR3 totals 16 residues. Looked up from germline, CDR1 is MGHRA and CDR2 is YSYEKL. The CDR3 sequence: CASSQQVGASGNIIYF. DNA for the CDR3: TGCGCCAGCAGCCAACAAGTTGGGGCCTCTGGAAACATCATATATTTT.

V is TRBV5-1 and J is TRBJ2-7, with 7 positions matching TRBD1. The CDR3 has 14 residues. Germline trimming cut 0 bases from V and 1 base from J; bases unmatched to any gene: 1. Germline CDR1 and CDR2: SGHRS and YFSETQ. The CDR3 DNA sequence: TGCGCCAGCAGCTTGGCAGGGGGATCCTACGAGCAGTACTTC. Translated, it gives CASSLAGGSYEQYF.

This sequence joins TRBV4-1 and TRBJ1-3; 7 positions match TRBD1. CDR1 and CDR2 from the germline V gene are MGHRA and YSYEKL. The V gene end was trimmed by 2 bases and the J gene end by 2 bases; junction bases not matched to a gene: 3. The CDR3 spans 15 residues. This CDR3 is CASSQSTGPGNTIYF. CDR3 sequence (DNA): TGCGCCAGCAGCCAATCGACAGGGCCTGGAAACACCATATATTTT.

This clone was picked up a small number of times. This chain links TRBV18 with TRBJ2-3, with 7 bases fitting TRBD1. Germline V gene sequence: CDR1 KGHSH, CDR2 LQKENI. The trim removed 5 bases at V and 5 bases at J, leaving 13 bases unmatched. The CDR3 consists of 16 residues. The CDR3 DNA reads as TGTGCCAGCTCAGCCGGGACAGACTTCACGATAGATACGCAGTATTTT. Protein sequence: CASSAGTDFTIDTQYF.

This chain connects TRBV18 to TRBJ2-2; 12 bases match TRBD2. Germline V gene sequence: CDR1 KGHSH, CDR2 LQKENI. V was pared by 2 bases and J by 7 bases, with 2 bases of the junction left unmatched. The CDR3 is made up of 15 amino acids. The CDR3 protein is CASSPGLAGLGELFF. CDR3 in DNA: TGTGCCAGCTCACCAGGACTAGCGGGGCTCGGGGAGCTGTTTTTT.

This clone was observed a single time. The V gene is TRBV18, the J gene TRBJ1-4, with D possibly being TRBD1 (5 bases). This CDR3 contains 14 residues. Germline loops: CDR1 KGHSH, CDR2 LQKENI. V gave up 3 bases and J gave up 3 bases, with 8 bases separating them. CDR3 in amino acids: CASSPTASNEKLFF. CDR3 coding DNA: TGTGCCAGCTCACCGACAGCCTCTAATGAAAAACTGTTTTTT.

A single count supports this clone. This chain links TRBV5-8 with TRBJ1-1; D gene uncertain. The V and J ends lost 1 base and 5 bases respectively, with 6 bases between them. The CDR3 is made up of 12 amino acids. The germline gives CDR1 SGHTS, CDR2 YDEGEE. The CDR3 loop reads CASSLLRTEAFF. As DNA, the CDR3 is TGTGCCAGCAGCTTGTTGAGGACTGAAGCTTTCTTT. Filled out from reference TRBV5-8 and TRBJ1-1, the complete variable domain reads EAGVTQSPTHLIKTRGQQATLRCSPISGHTSVYWYQQALGLGLQFLLWYDEGEERNRGNFPPRFSGRQFPNYSSELNVNALELEDSALYLCASSLLRTEAFFGQGTRLTVV.

The chain recombines TRBV7-9 with TRBJ2-5; D is ambiguous. Germline V gene lookup returns CDR1 SEHNR and CDR2 FQNEAQ (reference sequence). Trimming cost V 5 bases and J 5 bases, with 12 bases left between them. The CDR3 consists of 13 residues. The CDR3 reads CASSPPLAETQYF. CDR3 sequence (DNA): TGTGCCAGCAGCCCCCCTCTTGCGGAGACCCAGTACTTC.